These 9 T cell receptor beta chains share one sample of origin, sequenced in a study of beta chain features in type 1 diabetes. Study-wide results and limits: Type 1 diabetes patients had TCRB CDR3s that were shorter (moderately but significantly so) in all four CD4+ subsets.

These TCRs' antigens remain unknown. Reverse transcription of all isolated RNA meant that expressed TCRB transcripts were sequenced. The protocol was immunoSEQ multiplex PCR, while the TCRdb copy is restricted to in-frame clones and leaves out a portion. The sample lists 550,000 to 850,000 clones, over 10% occurring once. Sequencing input: naive CD4+ T cells from blood. These receptors were collected from a man younger than 35 with type 1 diabetes.

The chain combines TRBV5-1 with TRBJ1-1; D is uncertain. The CDR3 extends over 14 amino acids. V lost 1 base, J lost 3 bases, and 10 bases lay in between. CDR1 and CDR2 (germline): SGHRS, YFSETQ. The CDR3 DNA follows: TGCGCCAGCAGCTTGCGAGACTATGACACTGAAGCTTTCTTT. Amino acid sequence: CASSLRDYDTEAFF.

The sample holds a few counts of this clone. The chain recombines TRBV18 with TRBJ2-3; either TRBD1 or TRBD2 may fit D (5 bases each). Deletions cut 3 bases from V and 6 bases from J, with 16 bases between. The germline V gene encodes CDR1 KGHSH and CDR2 LQKENI. The CDR3 sequence is 15 residues long. The CDR3 coding sequence is TGTGCCAGCTCACCGTTTAGCTCGGGACCCGATACGCAGTATTTT. This gives the protein CASSPFSSGPDTQYF.

In this sample, this clone turned up a few times. The rearrangement uses TRBV7-9 and TRBJ1-5; 11 bases line up with TRBD1. This CDR3 contains 15 residues. The germline V gene encodes CDR1 SEHNR and CDR2 FQNEAQ (reference sequence). Trimming at V came to 5 bases and at J to 3 bases, leaving 3 bases not matched to a gene. The CDR3 region has the DNA TGTGCCAGCAGCCCTGGACAGGGGGCCAATCAGCCCCAGCATTTT. This sequence encodes CASSPGQGANQPQHF.

The V and J genes are TRBV30 and TRBJ2-1; 7 nucleotides match TRBD1. This CDR3 has 13 amino acids. The germline gives CDR1 GTSNPN, CDR2 SVGIG (reference sequence). V was clipped by 7 bases and J by 0 bases; unmatched bases: 3. The CDR3 is CAFRDSSYNEQFF. The CDR3 coding sequence is TGTGCCTTTCGGGACAGCTCCTACAATGAGCAGTTCTTC.

Only a few counts were recorded for this clone. This sample also contains other DNA sequences that code for the same CDR3. The chain carries TRBV30 and TRBJ1-2; D is unresolved. This CDR3 has 12 amino acids. In germline, CDR1 is GTSNPN, CDR2 SVGIG (reference sequence). V dropped 0 bases and J dropped 4 bases, with 6 bases sitting between them. The CDR3 reads CAWSVTSYGYTF. In nucleotides, the CDR3 is TGTGCCTGGAGTGTAACATCCTATGGCTACACCTTC.

The chain recombines TRBV30 with TRBJ2-1; 10 positions match TRBD1. V trimming: 8 bases; J trimming: 0 bases; junction bases outside the gene matches: 4. The CDR3 totals 14 residues. Per the germline V gene, CDR1 is GTSNPN and CDR2 is SVGIG (reference sequence). Here the CDR3 reads CAGDRGSSYNEQFF. CDR3 coding DNA: TGTGCCGGGGACAGGGGCAGCTCCTACAATGAGCAGTTCTTC.

V usage is TRBV28 and J usage is TRBJ2-7; no clear D. From germline, CDR1 is MDHEN and CDR2 SYDVKM. The CDR3 consists of 13 residues. Trimming removed 4 bases from V and 2 bases from J, with 9 bases in between. The CDR3 spells CASSYDGAYEQYF. The CDR3, as DNA: TGTGCCAGCAGTTACGACGGAGCCTACGAGCAGTACTTC.

This chain links TRBV7-2 with TRBJ1-2; TRBD1 agrees at 12 bases. CDR1 and CDR2 from the germline V gene are SGHTA and FQGNSA. The CDR3 has 17 residues. After removal of 1 base from V and 4 bases from J, the junction contained 7 bases not matched to a gene. CDR3 amino acids: CASSLGDRGLFGYGYTF. CDR3 DNA sequence: TGTGCCAGCAGCTTAGGGGACAGGGGGCTTTTCGGCTATGGCTACACCTTC. Variable domain in full (rest from reference TRBV7-2 and TRBJ1-2): GAGVSQSPSNKVTEKGKDVELRCDPISGHTALYWYRQSLGQGLEFLIYFQGNSAPDKSGLPSDRFSAERTGGSVSTLTIQRTQQEDSAVYLCASSLGDRGLFGYGYTFGSGTRLTVV.

This clone was seen only a few times. The J gene is TRBJ1-1, the V gene TRBV18, with unresolved D. In germline, CDR1 is KGHSH, CDR2 LQKENI. CDR3 length: 12 amino acids. Trimming took off 2 bases at V and 8 bases at J, with 9 bases between the two ends. The CDR3 DNA reads TGTGCCAGCTCACCAGATTTGCAAGAAGCTTTCTTT. Translated, it gives CASSPDLQEAFF.